This TCR beta chain originates from a study of blood T cell repertoires in COVID-19. Authors' processing steps: The authors estimated nucleated cell counts from reference gene primer amplification. Only in-frame clones appear in the TCRdb table, and some are missing; sequencing was by immunoSEQ multiplex PCR. Clonal size and the V and J genes are those of that table, whereas D and trimming came from the DNA. The data show approximately 110,000 clones, over 65% seen once. Germline assignment: CDR1 MNHEY and CDR2 SVGAGI. The CDR3 is made up of 15 amino acids. J was trimmed by 5 bases and V by 2 bases; bases with no gene match: 5.

The rearrangement joins TRBV6-5 to TRBJ2-1, with TRBD1 matching over 8 bases. The TCR sequence derives from a human donor with acute or convalescent COVID-19. The donor label of this sample is uncertain. Sequenced material: peripheral blood. The CDR3 sequence is CASSYHQGANNEQFF. The CDR3 DNA sequence: TGTGCCAGCAGTTACCATCAGGGGGCAAACAATGAGCAGTTCTTC.